These T cell receptor beta chains were read from a single sample in a study of T cells in Graves' hyperthyroidism and ophthalmopathy. MiXCR, applied by TCRdb to the multiplex PCR reads, yields one record per CDR3 protein. The sample lists 650,000 to 750,000 distinct CDR3 sequences, about 15% occurring once. The specimen sequenced was blood. The receptors originated from a woman aged 18-29 years with Graves' hyperthyroidism. Each CDR3 is given with its conserved first and last residue. The order of the fields is J gene, clone size, V gene, D gene, CDR3 protein, CDR3 DNA. The D gene is left open where the match is weak. Clone size is not always given. Where it is, it says once, few, many or a class for expanded clones.

TRBJ2-5,many,TRBV9,TRBD2,CASSVGTSGRAGETQYF,TGTGCCAGCAGCGTAGGGACTAGCGGGAGGGCTGGAGAGACCCAGTACTTC
TRBJ2-7,.,TRBV24-1,.,CATSGPNNYEQYF,TGTGCCACCAGTGGTCCAAACAACTACGAGCAGTACTTC
TRBJ1-4,many,TRBV12-3/TRBV12-4,TRBD1,CASSRGGGRGEKLFF,TGTGCCAGCAGCCGAGGAGGGGGCCGTGGTGAAAAACTGTTTTTT
TRBJ2-5,.,TRBV28,.,CASSLIISGNRETQYF,TGTGCCAGCAGTTTAATCATCTCAGGGAACCGGGAGACCCAGTACTTC
TRBJ1-2,many,TRBV30,TRBD1,CAWTQGDSYTF,TGTGCCTGGACCCAGGGGGACTCCTACACCTTC
TRBJ2-3,many,TRBV2,.,CASRGADTQYF,TGTGCCAGCAGGGGGGCAGATACGCAGTATTTT
TRBJ2-1,many,TRBV11-2,TRBD2,CASRQVGTSRGEQFF,TGTGCCAGCAGGCAAGTGGGGACTAGCCGGGGTGAGCAGTTCTTC
TRBJ2-3,few,TRBV5-4,.,CASSLAASGTDTQYF,TGTGCCAGCAGCTTGGCTGCTAGCGGCACAGATACGCAGTATTTT
TRBJ2-2,many,TRBV2,.,CASSVGEWPNGELFF,TGTGCCAGCAGTGTAGGCGAGTGGCCAAACGGGGAGCTGTTTTTT
TRBJ2-7,few,TRBV19,TRBD2,CASSLLAGGHEQYF,TGTGCCAGTAGCCTCCTAGCGGGAGGGCACGAGCAGTACTTC
TRBJ2-7,.,TRBV4-1,.,CASSQVHEASYEQYF,TGCGCCAGCAGCCAGGTGCATGAGGCCTCCTACGAGCAGTACTTC
TRBJ2-1,many,TRBV3-1,.,CASSQGPLDHNEQFF,TGTGCCAGCAGCCAAGGCCCACTAGATCACAATGAGCAGTTCTTC
TRBJ2-7,many,TRBV6-1,.,CASSFGQKGEQYF,TGTGCCAGCAGCTTCGGACAGAAGGGGGAGCAGTACTTC
TRBJ2-1,.,TRBV6-5,TRBD2,CASSYEGGPSNEQFF,TGTGCCAGCAGTTACGAGGGAGGGCCGAGCAATGAGCAGTTCTTC
TRBJ2-3,.,TRBV19,.,CASRWGYGTDTQYF,TGTGCCAGTAGATGGGGGTACGGCACAGATACGCAGTATTTT
TRBJ2-7,many,TRBV7-2,TRBD2,CASSLEGGSSYEQYF,TGCGCCAGCAGCTTGGAGGGCGGGAGCTCCTACGAGCAGTACTTC
TRBJ2-7,.,TRBV20-1,TRBD2,CNARDWALAGAYEQYF,TGCAATGCTAGAGACTGGGCCTTAGCGGGAGCCTACGAGCAGTACTTC
TRBJ1-1,many,TRBV6-1,TRBD1,CASSPIQGEKNTEAFF,TGTGCCAGCAGTCCAATACAGGGGGAGAAGAACACTGAAGCTTTCTTT
TRBJ1-2,many,TRBV30,.,CAWSRSSAYGYTF,TGTGCCTGGAGTAGGTCGTCAGCGTATGGCTACACCTTC
TRBJ2-1,.,TRBV19,TRBD2,CASSPRGTRVGNEQFF,TGTGCCAGTAGTCCGAGGGGGACTAGGGTAGGCAATGAGCAGTTCTTC
TRBJ2-1,few,TRBV19,TRBD2,CASSIVSGRAFNEQFF,TGTGCCAGTAGTATAGTTAGCGGGAGGGCCTTCAATGAGCAGTTCTTC
TRBJ2-2,many,TRBV5-1,.,CASKSADGTGELFF,TGCGCCAGCAAATCAGCCGACGGGACCGGGGAGCTGTTTTTT
TRBJ2-7,few,TRBV2,.,CASSGAGYEQYF,TGTGCCAGCAGTGGTGCGGGCTACGAGCAGTACTTC
TRBJ1-1,many,TRBV29-1,TRBD1,CSGEGQGGTEAFF,TGCAGCGGTGAGGGACAGGGCGGCACTGAAGCTTTCTTT
TRBJ2-3,many,TRBV12-3/TRBV12-4,TRBD2,CASSFTSGSLTDTQYF,TGTGCCAGCAGTTTCACTAGCGGGAGTCTTACAGATACGCAGTATTTT
TRBJ1-3,few,TRBV11-2,TRBD1,CASTERTGRNTIYF,TGTGCCAGCACCGAACGGACAGGGAGAAACACCATATATTTT
TRBJ2-5,many,TRBV12-3/TRBV12-4,TRBD2,CASTPSAGGLFETQYF,TGTGCCAGCACCCCTTCTGCGGGAGGGCTTTTCGAGACCCAGTACTTC
TRBJ2-1,.,TRBV6-1,TRBD2,CASSYTVAGGNNEQFF,TGTGCCAGCAGTTACACGGTAGCGGGGGGGAACAATGAGCAGTTCTTC
TRBJ2-7,many,TRBV20-1,.,CSANEGASSYEQYF,TGCAGTGCTAATGAGGGCGCAAGCTCCTACGAGCAGTACTTC
TRBJ2-7,many,TRBV5-1,.,CASSYGPTSGFYEQYF,TGCGCCAGCAGCTACGGGCCAACCTCGGGTTTCTACGAGCAGTACTTC
TRBJ1-6,.,TRBV10-1,.,CASRASLDSPLHF,TGCGCCAGTAGGGCCTCGTTGGATTCACCCCTCCACTTT
TRBJ2-7,many,TRBV6-1,TRBD2,CASRPTSGRGYEQYF,TGTGCCAGCAGGCCGACTAGCGGGAGGGGCTACGAGCAGTACTTC
TRBJ2-2,.,TRBV5-1,.,CASSRLNQNTGELFF,TGCGCCAGCAGCCGTTTGAACCAGAACACCGGGGAGCTGTTTTTT
TRBJ1-6,.,TRBV5-1,.,CASSLDGDYNSPLHF,TGCGCCAGCAGCTTGGACGGAGACTATAATTCACCCCTCCACTTT
TRBJ1-1,.,TRBV29-1,TRBD1,CSVEGQANTEAFF,TGCAGCGTTGAGGGACAGGCGAACACTGAAGCTTTCTTT
TRBJ2-7,.,TRBV6-2/TRBV6-3,TRBD2,CASSPLAGDLNEQYF,TGTGCCAGCAGTCCCCTAGCGGGAGATCTCAACGAGCAGTACTTC
TRBJ2-3,few,TRBV27,.,CASSSSGNTDTQYF,TGTGCCAGCAGTAGTAGTGGAAACACAGATACGCAGTATTTT
TRBJ2-3,few,TRBV30,.,CAWAKDSRRTDTQYF,TGTGCCTGGGCTAAGGACAGCCGCCGCACAGATACGCAGTATTTT
TRBJ2-2,.,TRBV12-3/TRBV12-4,.,CASSLARGGTGELFF,TGTGCCAGCAGTTTAGCCAGGGGTGGAACCGGGGAGCTGTTTTTT
TRBJ2-7,many,TRBV2,.,CAGGTAYEQYF,TGTGCCGGAGGGACAGCCTACGAGCAGTACTTC
TRBJ2-1,many,TRBV28,TRBD2,CASRAGLDYNEQFF,TGTGCCAGCAGGGCAGGACTAGATTACAATGAGCAGTTCTTC